This paragraph covers one T cell receptor (beta chain) sequence. The sample originates from a study of cytomegalovirus exposure and HLA in healthy donors. The study ran its PCR with 60 Vbeta and 13 Jbeta primers. Using immunoSEQ multiplex PCR, the repertoire was profiled, and TCRdb retains in-frame clones only, with some absent. This sample has 130,000 to 150,000 clones, with around three quarters found just once. V trimming: 4 bases; J trimming: 6 bases; junction bases outside the gene matches: 6. The germline CDR1 and CDR2 sequences are SGDLS and YYNGEE. The CDR3 consists of 15 residues. Sequencing was done on a sample of PBMCs. This clonotype was sampled from a woman in her 40s in good health and CMV-seropositive. The chain combines TRBV9 with TRBJ1-3, with 11 bases identical to TRBD1. The CDR3 DNA sequence: TGTGCCAGCAGCACGCAGGGACAGGGGGTAAACACCATATATTTT. It encodes CASSTQGQGVNTIYF.